Below, 9 T cell receptor beta chains from the same sample are listed, as sequenced in a study of cytomegalovirus exposure and HLA in healthy donors. The PCR made use of 60 Vbeta and 13 Jbeta primers. Assay used: immunoSEQ multiplex PCR; TCRdb lists only in-frame clones, some missing. The sample lists 200,000 to 250,000 clones, about 80% seen once, with 0.58% in the top ten. What was sequenced was PBMCs. The receptor source for this set is a woman between 40 and 50 years old in good health and CMV-seronegative.

The V call is TRBV10-3, the J call TRBJ1-1; 8 bases agree with TRBD1. Germline CDR1 and CDR2: ENHRY and SYGVKD. The CDR3 has 15 residues. The V and J ends lost 3 bases and 4 bases, in that order; junction bases with no gene match: 7. CDR3 nucleotides: TGTGCCATCAGTGAAGGACAGGGCCTGAGCACTGAAGCTTTCTTT. Translated: CAISEGQGLSTEAFF.

V is TRBV30 and J is TRBJ1-2; D not certain. The germline V and J ends were trimmed by 3 bases and 4 bases, with 6 bases remaining between them. The CDR3 is 11 residues long. Germline loops: CDR1 GTSNPN, CDR2 SVGIG (reference sequence). The CDR3 region has the DNA TGTGCCTGGAGGGACTTCTATGGCTACACCTTC. Amino acid sequence: CAWRDFYGYTF. The variable domain in full, with the rest retrieved from reference TRBV30 and TRBJ1-2, is SQTIHQWPATLVQPVGSPLSLECTVEGTSNPNLYWYRQAAGRGLQLLFYSVGIGQISSEVPQNLSASRPQDRQFILSSKKLLLSDSGFYLCAWRDFYGYTFGSGTRLTVV.

The V gene is TRBV7-2, the J gene TRBJ2-4; 10 bases line up with TRBD2. Unmatched junction bases numbered 7, after V lost 2 bases and J lost 0 bases. This CDR3 spans 18 amino acids. Germline CDR1 and CDR2: SGHTA and FQGNSA. CDR3 region: CASSLTSGVVIAKNIQYF. The CDR3 DNA sequence: TGTGCCAGCAGCTTAACTAGCGGGGTCGTGATAGCCAAAAACATTCAGTACTTC.

The chain is built from TRBV4-2 and TRBJ2-2, with 12 bases lining up with TRBD2. After removal of 6 bases from V and 9 bases from J, the junction contained 11 bases not matched to a gene. Germline V gene data show CDR1 as LGHNA and CDR2 as YNFKEQ. CDR3 length: 16 residues. The CDR3 DNA sequence: TGTGCCAGCAGACGAACTCCTAGCGGGGGGGCCTGGGAGCTGTTTTTT. As protein: CASRRTPSGGAWELFF.

The gene calls are TRBV5-1 and TRBJ2-7, with 12 positions matching TRBD2. The CDR3 has 15 residues. The V gene's germline CDR1 is SGHRS and CDR2 YFSETQ. Trimming cost V 2 bases and J 4 bases; bases outside gene matches: 4. The CDR3 coding sequence is TGCGCCAGCAGCTTCCTAGCGGGGGGGTTATACGAGCAGTACTTC. This translates into CASSFLAGGLYEQYF.

The genes are TRBV27 and TRBJ1-5; 11 bases are shared with TRBD1. The V segment lost 1 base and the J segment 7 bases; nucleotides outside the gene matches: 6. There are 16 residues in the CDR3. In germline, CDR1 is MNHEY, CDR2 SMNVEV (reference sequence). The CDR3 bases are TGTGCCAGCAGTTTATGGGGGGGACAGGGGGAACAGCCCCAGCATTTT. Protein product: CASSLWGGQGEQPQHF.

The chain combines TRBV7-6 with TRBJ1-2; 7 nucleotides match TRBD1. Germline V gives CDR1 SGHVS, CDR2 FNYEAQ. CDR3 length equals 14 residues. V trimming: 5 bases; J trimming: 7 bases; junction bases outside the gene matches: 10. CDR3 protein: CASSPTDRASGYTF. CDR3 bases: TGTGCCAGCAGCCCTACAGACAGGGCCAGTGGCTACACCTTC.

The chain employs TRBV6-1 and TRBJ1-3; 7 bases agree with TRBD1. V lost 6 bases and J lost 3; bases outside the gene matches: 8. Germline V gene data show CDR1 as MNHNS and CDR2 as SASEGT. This CDR3 has 15 amino acids. CDR3: CASRPGQPGGNTIYF. The CDR3 DNA follows: TGTGCCAGCAGACCGGGACAGCCGGGTGGAAACACCATATATTTT.

This chain links TRBV27 with TRBJ2-7, with 7 bases lining up with TRBD1. The germline V gene has CDR1 MNHEY and CDR2 SMNVEV (reference sequence). V was pared by 6 bases and J by 4 bases, with 9 bases of the junction left unmatched. The length of the CDR3 is 14 residues. This CDR3 reads CASRGRQGLYEQYF. In DNA, the CDR3 is TGTGCCAGCAGAGGACGACAGGGCTTGTACGAGCAGTACTTC.